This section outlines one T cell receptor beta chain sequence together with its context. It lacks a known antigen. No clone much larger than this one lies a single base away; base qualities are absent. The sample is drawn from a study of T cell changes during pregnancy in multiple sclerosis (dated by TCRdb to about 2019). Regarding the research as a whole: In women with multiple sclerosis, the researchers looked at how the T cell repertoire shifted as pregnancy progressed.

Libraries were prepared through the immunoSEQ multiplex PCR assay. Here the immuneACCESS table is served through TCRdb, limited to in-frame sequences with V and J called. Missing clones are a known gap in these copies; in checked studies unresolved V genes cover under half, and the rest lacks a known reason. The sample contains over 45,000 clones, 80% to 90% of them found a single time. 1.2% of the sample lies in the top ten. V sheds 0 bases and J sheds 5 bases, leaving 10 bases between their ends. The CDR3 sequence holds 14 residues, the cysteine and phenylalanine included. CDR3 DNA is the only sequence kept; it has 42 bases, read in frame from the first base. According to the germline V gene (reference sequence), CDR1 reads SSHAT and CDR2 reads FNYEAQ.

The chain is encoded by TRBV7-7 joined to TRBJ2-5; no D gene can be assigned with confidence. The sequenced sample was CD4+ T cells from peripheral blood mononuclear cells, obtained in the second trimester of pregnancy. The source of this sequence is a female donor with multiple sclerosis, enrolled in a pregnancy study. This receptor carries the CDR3 CASSLAASSETQYF. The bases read TGTGCCAGCAGCTTAGCCGCTAGTTCGGAGACCCAGTACTTC.